Listed below are T cell receptor beta chains from one sample, sequenced in a study of human T cells and chemical hapten exposure. TCRdb re-called the RACE reads with MiXCR, one entry per CDR3 protein. The data show around 120,000 distinct CDR3 sequences, approximately 12% seen once. This sample comprised whole blood, obtained in connection with sensitization to the hapten diphenylcyclopropenone (DPC). The receptors shown here come from a woman under 30 with alopecia areata. Some clones in this sample may be carry-over from other donors' samples. CDR3s include the opening cysteine and the closing phenylalanine or tryptophan. A D gene is named only where the DNA matches it firmly. The size field is filled for only some rows; it gives once, few, many or a size class.

j_call | v_call | d_call | clone_size | cdr3_aa | cdr3_nt
TRBJ2-6 | TRBV7-6 | - | many | CASSFGPTTSSGANVLTF | TGTGCCAGCAGCTTTGGACCCACGACATCCTCTGGGGCCAACGTCCTGACTTTC
TRBJ2-2 | TRBV27 | - | - | CASSLSGALSGELFF | TGTGCCAGCAGTTTATCCGGGGCCCTAAGCGGGGAGCTGTTTTTT
TRBJ1-1 | TRBV11-2 | - | many | CASRTANTEAFF | TGTGCCAGCAGAACAGCGAACACTGAAGCTTTCTTT
TRBJ1-3 | TRBV4-2 | - | few | CASSQEIGTAGNTIYF | TGTGCCAGCAGCCAAGAGATAGGGACGGCTGGAAACACCATATATTTT
TRBJ1-1 | TRBV9 | TRBD1 | - | CASSAGTGTEAFF | TGTGCCAGCAGCGCCGGGACAGGAACCGAAGCTTTCTTT
TRBJ2-2 | TRBV29-1 | - | few | CSVESGALTGELFF | TGCAGCGTTGAATCAGGGGCACTCACCGGGGAGCTGTTTTTT
TRBJ2-5 | TRBV10-3 | - | few | CAISEGERETQYF | TGTGCCATCAGTGAAGGGGAGCGAGAGACCCAGTACTTC
TRBJ2-3 | TRBV20-1 | - | - | CSAPGDGTDTQYF | TGCAGTGCCCCGGGGGATGGCACAGATACGCAGTATTTT
TRBJ2-2 | TRBV6-2/TRBV6-3 | - | few | CASDRATPGELFF | TGTGCCAGCGATAGAGCAACACCCGGGGAGCTGTTTTTT
TRBJ2-7 | TRBV20-1 | - | - | CSARDGRAYEQYF | TGCAGTGCAAGGGACGGTCGGGCCTACGAGCAGTACTTC
TRBJ2-2 | TRBV6-6 | - | few | CASSYGRNTGELFF | TGTGCCAGCAGTTACGGGAGGAACACCGGGGAGCTGTTTTTT
TRBJ1-2 | TRBV25-1 | - | - | CASSETPGTGNYGYTF | TGTGCCAGCAGTGAGACACCGGGAACAGGGAACTATGGCTACACCTTC
TRBJ2-1 | TRBV3-1 | - | few | CASSQGGITYNEQFF | TGTGCCAGCAGCCAAGGGGGGATAACCTACAATGAGCAGTTCTTC
TRBJ1-2 | TRBV29-1 | TRBD1 | many | CSAQGQGVTGYTF | TGCAGCGCCCAAGGACAGGGGGTCACTGGCTACACCTTC
TRBJ2-5 | TRBV3-1 | TRBD2 | - | CASSQDQAGGPLETQYF | TGTGCCAGCAGCCAAGATCAAGCGGGGGGGCCGTTGGAGACCCAGTACTTC
TRBJ2-2 | TRBV19 | TRBD1 | few | CASRPMGRGQTNTGELFF | TGTGCCAGTAGGCCCATGGGCCGGGGACAGACGAACACCGGGGAGCTGTTTTTT
TRBJ1-1 | TRBV29-1 | - | - | CSVVTGLNTEAFF | TGCAGCGTTGTGACAGGATTGAACACTGAAGCTTTCTTT
TRBJ2-7 | TRBV25-1 | - | few | CASSESGRNEQYF | TGTGCCAGCAGTGAATCCGGAAGGAACGAGCAGTACTTC
TRBJ2-2 | TRBV9 | TRBD1 | few | CASSLTGGVGELFF | TGTGCCAGCAGCCTCACAGGGGGCGTCGGGGAGCTGTTTTTT
TRBJ1-5 | TRBV2 | - | - | CASSLQGTQPQHF | TGTGCCAGCAGTTTACAGGGCACTCAGCCCCAGCATTTT
TRBJ2-5 | TRBV11-2 | - | - | CASSLVGRSGAQETQYF | TGTGCCAGCAGCTTAGTGGGGCGGTCCGGGGCTCAAGAGACCCAGTACTTC
TRBJ1-1 | TRBV11-3 | - | few | CASSFAMLGVTEAFF | TGTGCCAGCAGCTTTGCGATGCTTGGGGTCACTGAAGCTTTCTTT
TRBJ2-4 | TRBV12-3/TRBV12-4 | - | - | CASSLWQPGIQYF | TGTGCCAGCAGTTTATGGCAGCCGGGCATTCAGTACTTC
TRBJ1-5 | TRBV6-5 | - | many | CATGNQPQHF | TGTGCCACAGGGAATCAGCCCCAGCATTTT
TRBJ2-7 | TRBV6-2/TRBV6-3 | - | few | CASSRGGGYEQYF | TGTGCCAGCAGCCGCGGAGGGGGCTACGAGCAGTACTTC
TRBJ2-1 | TRBV28 | - | many | CASSFRQNYNEQFF | TGTGCCAGCAGTTTTAGGCAGAACTACAATGAGCAGTTCTTC
TRBJ1-1 | TRBV6-5 | - | many | CASRPTGTNTEAFF | TGTGCCAGCAGACCAACAGGAACGAACACTGAAGCTTTCTTT
TRBJ2-1 | TRBV28 | TRBD1 | few | CASSAPGDRGDNEQFF | TGTGCCAGCAGCGCACCAGGCGACAGGGGGGACAATGAGCAGTTCTTC
TRBJ2-4 | TRBV20-1 | - | few | CSALQLAKNIQYF | TGCAGTGCTTTACAGCTAGCCAAAAACATTCAGTACTTC
TRBJ1-4 | TRBV7-8 | TRBD1 | - | CASSLRQGAGEKLFF | TGTGCCAGCAGCTTAAGACAGGGGGCCGGAGAAAAACTGTTTTTT
TRBJ2-7 | TRBV20-1 | - | - | CSASPRSLSEQYF | TGCAGTGCTAGTCCCCGGTCCCTATCCGAGCAGTACTTC
TRBJ1-6 | TRBV7-2 | - | many | CASSLDWEIGSPLHF | TGTGCCAGCAGCTTAGACTGGGAAATAGGATCACCCCTCCACTTT
TRBJ2-7 | TRBV2 | - | few | CASSAAGPREQYF | TGTGCCAGCAGTGCAGCGGGTCCCCGCGAGCAGTACTTC
TRBJ1-5 | TRBV29-1 | - | many | CSVRLPGQQPQHF | TGCAGCGTTCGCCTCCCCGGTCAGCAGCCCCAGCATTTT
TRBJ2-2 | TRBV29-1 | - | - | CSVVPGFTGELFF | TGCAGCGTTGTCCCAGGGTTTACCGGGGAGCTGTTTTTT
TRBJ2-5 | TRBV29-1 | TRBD2 | few | CSVVLAFQTQYF | TGCAGCGTTGTACTAGCGTTTCAGACCCAGTACTTC
TRBJ1-6 | TRBV30 | TRBD1 | - | CAWSGTGSNSYNSPLHF | TGTGCCTGGTCCGGGACAGGGTCGAACTCCTATAATTCACCCCTCCACTTT
TRBJ1-1 | TRBV29-1 | - | - | CSVEGAFF | TGCAGCGTTGAGGGAGCTTTCTTT
TRBJ2-7 | TRBV11-2 | - | few | CASSYGGYEQYF | TGTGCCAGCAGCTACGGAGGTTACGAGCAGTACTTC
TRBJ1-1 | TRBV4-1 | - | many | CASSQVQEGEAFF | TGCGCCAGCAGCCAAGTACAGGAGGGTGAAGCTTTCTTT
TRBJ2-3 | TRBV10-2 | TRBD2 | few | CASSAVGAGGFSTDTQYF | TGCGCCAGCAGCGCGGTTGGAGCGGGGGGATTTAGCACAGATACGCAGTATTTT
TRBJ2-6 | TRBV20-1 | - | many | CSATVTANVLTF | TGCAGTGCTACCGTGACGGCCAACGTCCTGACTTTC
TRBJ2-3 | TRBV20-1 | TRBD2 | many | CSARVPQRGDGNTQYF | TGCAGTGCTAGAGTTCCCCAGCGGGGGGATGGAAATACGCAGTATTTT